The entry below describes one T cell receptor beta chain. Its matching antigen is unknown. CDR1 is LNHDA and CDR2 is SQIVND in the germline V gene (reference sequence). The trim removed 5 bases at V and 3 bases at J, leaving 13 bases unmatched. The CDR3 extends over 16 amino acids. Some clones are missing from TCRdb's copy, which holds only in-frame ones; the method was immunoSEQ multiplex PCR. The table includes under 2,000,000 clones, about 95% detected once. These data originate in a study of shared clonotypes between healthy human individuals. Study-wide background: Per donor, CD8 memory used one plate, CD8 naive used two, CD4 memory used three and CD4 naive used three. Overall study results and limits: For naive CD4 cells, approximately 4.8% of clonotypes were shared across a few donors. The study generally estimated greater richness for naive than memory subsets.

Terminally differentiated effector memory CD45RA+ cells were excluded by CCR7 positive selection of CD45RO-negative cells. Recent vaccinations or acute infections were absent in the healthy HIV-negative adult donors. This receptor was identified in a man in his late teens or twenties in good health. This sequence joins TRBV19 and TRBJ2-7, with TRBD1 matching over 7 bases. The specimen was naive CD8+ T cells sorted from blood. The CDR3 coding sequence is TGTGCCAGTAGTTTCGCCGGGACAGAGTCCTTCTACGAGCAGTACTTC. Amino acid sequence: CASSFAGTESFYEQYF.